These T cell receptor beta chains were read from a single sample in a study of cytomegalovirus exposure and HLA in healthy donors. Only in-frame clones appear in the TCRdb table, and some are missing; sequencing was by immunoSEQ multiplex PCR. This sample has some 150,000 clones, with nearly 90% found just once. Sequenced material: PBMCs. Receptor source: a young woman in good health and CMV-seropositive. CDR3s include the opening cysteine and the closing phenylalanine or tryptophan. The D gene is left open where the match is weak. The listing skips clone size in some rows; elsewhere it reads once, few, many or a size class.

v_call: TRBV19
clone_size: .
j_call: TRBJ2-2
d_call: TRBD1
cdr3_nt: TGTGCCAGTAGTAGGACAGGCGGGGAGCTGTTTTTT
cdr3_aa: CASSRTGGELFF

v_call: TRBV10-3
clone_size: .
j_call: TRBJ2-7
d_call: .
cdr3_nt: TGTGCCATCAGTGAGTTCGGGGATCACTACGAGCAGTACTTC
cdr3_aa: CAISEFGDHYEQYF

v_call: TRBV14
clone_size: .
j_call: TRBJ2-2
d_call: .
cdr3_nt: TGTGCCAGCAGCCAAGATATGGGGGCAGGGGAGCTGTTTTTT
cdr3_aa: CASSQDMGAGELFF

v_call: TRBV30
clone_size: .
j_call: TRBJ2-3
d_call: .
cdr3_nt: TGTGCCTCCGGACTGAGCACAGATACGCAGTATTTT
cdr3_aa: CASGLSTDTQYF

v_call: TRBV11-3
clone_size: .
j_call: TRBJ2-3
d_call: .
cdr3_nt: TGTGCCAGCAGCCCATCAGGGAACACAGATACGCAGTATTTT
cdr3_aa: CASSPSGNTDTQYF

v_call: TRBV4-1
clone_size: .
j_call: TRBJ1-2
d_call: TRBD1
cdr3_nt: TGCGCCAGCAGCCAGGTATACTCCCGGGACAGGCGGCCTAACTATGGCTACACCTTC
cdr3_aa: CASSQVYSRDRRPNYGYTF

v_call: TRBV5-6
clone_size: .
j_call: TRBJ2-3
d_call: .
cdr3_nt: TGTGCCAGCAGAGGCAATAGGGGGGGCATATATACGCAGTATTTT
cdr3_aa: CASRGNRGGIYTQYF

v_call: TRBV9
clone_size: .
j_call: TRBJ1-1
d_call: .
cdr3_nt: TGTGCCAGCAGCGTAACGTGGGCGGGGCGGGCTGAAGCTTTCTTT
cdr3_aa: CASSVTWAGRAEAFF

v_call: TRBV11-2
clone_size: .
j_call: TRBJ2-7
d_call: TRBD2
cdr3_nt: TGTGCCAGCAGCTTAGTTTCTAGCGGGGGGAACTACGAGCAGTACTTC
cdr3_aa: CASSLVSSGGNYEQYF

v_call: TRBV19
clone_size: .
j_call: TRBJ2-1
d_call: .
cdr3_nt: TGTGCCAGTAGTTTCGGGGGGCAGTTTAATGAGCAGTTCTTC
cdr3_aa: CASSFGGQFNEQFF

v_call: TRBV18
clone_size: .
j_call: TRBJ2-1
d_call: TRBD2
cdr3_nt: TGTGCCAGCTCACTAGCGGGGGGTCCCTACAATGAGCAGTTCTTC
cdr3_aa: CASSLAGGPYNEQFF

v_call: TRBV18
clone_size: .
j_call: TRBJ1-2
d_call: TRBD1
cdr3_nt: TGTGCCAGCTCACCACCTTGGGGGACAGAGGGTGGCTACACCTTC
cdr3_aa: CASSPPWGTEGGYTF

v_call: TRBV6-1
clone_size: few
j_call: TRBJ2-7
d_call: .
cdr3_nt: TGTGCCAGCAGTGAGGAGGGGACCTACGAGCAGTACTTC
cdr3_aa: CASSEEGTYEQYF

v_call: TRBV11-2
clone_size: .
j_call: TRBJ2-3
d_call: TRBD1
cdr3_nt: TGTGCCACGCAGGGGGTCACAGATACGCAGTATTTT
cdr3_aa: CATQGVTDTQYF

v_call: TRBV6-5
clone_size: .
j_call: TRBJ1-6
d_call: TRBD1
cdr3_nt: TGTGCCAGCAGTGCCGGGACAGGGAGTAATTCACCCCTCCACTTT
cdr3_aa: CASSAGTGSNSPLHF

v_call: TRBV7-2
clone_size: .
j_call: TRBJ1-3
d_call: TRBD1
cdr3_nt: TGTGCCAGCAGCGCTAGGGGGACAGGACGATCTGGAAACACCATATATTTT
cdr3_aa: CASSARGTGRSGNTIYF

v_call: TRBV19
clone_size: .
j_call: TRBJ2-1
d_call: .
cdr3_nt: TGTGCCAGTAGTATTGGGGGGTTGGATGAGCAGTTCTTC
cdr3_aa: CASSIGGLDEQFF

v_call: TRBV7-8
clone_size: .
j_call: TRBJ1-4
d_call: TRBD1
cdr3_nt: TGTGCCAGCAGCTTAGGGACAGGGAATCGAAATGAAAAACTGTTTTTT
cdr3_aa: CASSLGTGNRNEKLFF

v_call: TRBV18
clone_size: .
j_call: TRBJ2-5
d_call: TRBD1
cdr3_nt: TGTGCCAGCTCACTAAGGGACAGCCAAGAGACCCAGTACTTC
cdr3_aa: CASSLRDSQETQYF

v_call: TRBV5-1
clone_size: .
j_call: TRBJ2-7
d_call: .
cdr3_nt: TGCGCCAGCAGGGTGGCAGGCGTTTACGAGCAGTACTTC
cdr3_aa: CASRVAGVYEQYF

v_call: TRBV7-2
clone_size: once
j_call: TRBJ2-7
d_call: TRBD2
cdr3_nt: TGTGCCAGCAGCTCCGATTTACTAGCGGGGGGTGGCTACGAGCAGTACTTC
cdr3_aa: CASSSDLLAGGGYEQYF

v_call: TRBV6-5
clone_size: .
j_call: TRBJ1-6
d_call: .
cdr3_nt: TGTGCCAGCAGTTCCACAGGAGAAAATAATTCACCCCTCCACTTT
cdr3_aa: CASSSTGENNSPLHF

v_call: TRBV2
clone_size: few
j_call: TRBJ1-5
d_call: TRBD1
cdr3_nt: TGTGCCAGCAGTAGGGACAGGGGTTCTCATCAGCCCCAGCATTTT
cdr3_aa: CASSRDRGSHQPQHF

v_call: TRBV15
clone_size: .
j_call: TRBJ1-2
d_call: .
cdr3_nt: TGTGCCACCAGCAGAGACTCTAACTATGGCTACACCTTC
cdr3_aa: CATSRDSNYGYTF

v_call: TRBV11-2
clone_size: once
j_call: TRBJ1-2
d_call: TRBD1
cdr3_nt: TGTGCCAGCAGCGGGACAGGTGTTAACCCCGACGGCTACACCTTC
cdr3_aa: CASSGTGVNPDGYTF

v_call: TRBV2
clone_size: .
j_call: TRBJ1-2
d_call: .
cdr3_nt: TGTGCCAGCAGGAGGGATTGGGAGCCCAACTATGGCTACACCTTC
cdr3_aa: CASRRDWEPNYGYTF

v_call: TRBV5-1
clone_size: .
j_call: TRBJ2-1
d_call: TRBD1
cdr3_nt: TGCGCCAGCAGCTTGGCCCCTCGACAGGGCATATCCTACAATGAGCAGTTCTTC
cdr3_aa: CASSLAPRQGISYNEQFF

v_call: TRBV10-3
clone_size: .
j_call: TRBJ2-1
d_call: TRBD2
cdr3_nt: TGTGCCATCAGGGGGACTAGCGGAGACTACAATGAGCAGTTCTTC
cdr3_aa: CAIRGTSGDYNEQFF

v_call: TRBV30
clone_size: .
j_call: TRBJ2-1
d_call: TRBD1
cdr3_nt: TGTGCCTGGAGTCCTGGACAGGGAACCTACAATGAGCAGTTCTTC
cdr3_aa: CAWSPGQGTYNEQFF

v_call: TRBV6-5
clone_size: .
j_call: TRBJ2-7
d_call: TRBD2
cdr3_nt: TGTGCCACCAGTCGCGGGGGTCTCTACGAGCAGTACTTC
cdr3_aa: CATSRGGLYEQYF

v_call: TRBV7-9
clone_size: .
j_call: TRBJ2-3
d_call: TRBD2
cdr3_nt: TGTGCCAGCACAATAGCGGGGGCAGATACGCAGTATTTT
cdr3_aa: CASTIAGADTQYF

v_call: TRBV4-2
clone_size: .
j_call: TRBJ2-7
d_call: TRBD1
cdr3_nt: TGTGCCAGCAGGGCCAGCTCCGGGACAGGGTCTGGATCGCCGATCTACGAGCAGTACTTC
cdr3_aa: CASRASSGTGSGSPIYEQYF

v_call: TRBV18
clone_size: .
j_call: TRBJ2-1
d_call: TRBD2
cdr3_nt: TGTGCCAGCTCACCGAGCGGGGGGGCCGACCGGGAGCAGTTCTTC
cdr3_aa: CASSPSGGADREQFF

v_call: TRBV4-1
clone_size: .
j_call: TRBJ1-3
d_call: .
cdr3_nt: TGCGCCAGCAGCCAACCCCAAGGACGGGATTCTGGAAACACCATATATTTT
cdr3_aa: CASSQPQGRDSGNTIYF

v_call: TRBV5-5
clone_size: few
j_call: TRBJ2-7
d_call: .
cdr3_nt: TGTGCCAGCAGCTTGGAGAGCCCCCCCTCCTACGAGCAGTACTTC
cdr3_aa: CASSLESPPSYEQYF

v_call: TRBV9
clone_size: .
j_call: TRBJ1-4
d_call: .
cdr3_nt: TGTGCCAGCAGCGTAACGGGGGGAGTATTTGGAAAACTGTTTTTT
cdr3_aa: CASSVTGGVFGKLFF

v_call: TRBV30
clone_size: .
j_call: TRBJ1-1
d_call: .
cdr3_nt: TGTGCCTGGAGCCCAAAAAAAAACACTGAAGCTTTCTTT
cdr3_aa: CAWSPKKNTEAFF

v_call: TRBV4-1
clone_size: .
j_call: TRBJ1-2
d_call: .
cdr3_nt: TGCGCCAGCAGCCAAACCCTCGGGGTGGACGGCTACACCTTC
cdr3_aa: CASSQTLGVDGYTF

v_call: TRBV6-5
clone_size: .
j_call: TRBJ1-1
d_call: TRBD1
cdr3_nt: TGTGCCAGCAGTTACGGGCAGGGGGCCACTGAAGCTTTCTTT
cdr3_aa: CASSYGQGATEAFF

v_call: TRBV6-1
clone_size: .
j_call: TRBJ1-6
d_call: .
cdr3_nt: TGTGCCAGCAGCCTCCCTTCGTCGGAGGCCCTCCACTTT
cdr3_aa: CASSLPSSEALHF

v_call: TRBV7-7
clone_size: .
j_call: TRBJ2-5
d_call: .
cdr3_nt: TGTGCCAGCAGCTTAGGCAGGGCTTACCAAGAGACCCAGTACTTC
cdr3_aa: CASSLGRAYQETQYF

v_call: TRBV7-2
clone_size: .
j_call: TRBJ2-7
d_call: .
cdr3_nt: TGTGCCAGCAGCTACCTAGCGAGGGAGCCCGGCGAGCAGTACTTC
cdr3_aa: CASSYLAREPGEQYF

v_call: TRBV28
clone_size: .
j_call: TRBJ2-1
d_call: TRBD1
cdr3_nt: TGTGCCAGCAGTTTATACCCGGGACAGGGAAGCAATGAGCAGTTCTTC
cdr3_aa: CASSLYPGQGSNEQFF

v_call: TRBV11-2
clone_size: .
j_call: TRBJ2-2
d_call: .
cdr3_nt: TGTGCCAGCAGCTTGAACAGCCTTAACACCGGGGAGCTGTTTTTT
cdr3_aa: CASSLNSLNTGELFF

v_call: TRBV7-8
clone_size: .
j_call: TRBJ1-4
d_call: .
cdr3_nt: TGTGCCAGCAGTCGTGAGCAGGGGTATGAAAAACTGTTTTTT
cdr3_aa: CASSREQGYEKLFF

v_call: TRBV5-1
clone_size: .
j_call: TRBJ1-3
d_call: .
cdr3_nt: TGCGCCAGCAGCCAAGGCGAGGCAGGAAACACCATATATTTT
cdr3_aa: CASSQGEAGNTIYF

v_call: TRBV7-2
clone_size: .
j_call: TRBJ2-5
d_call: TRBD2
cdr3_nt: TGTGCCAGCAGCTTAGGGGCCAGCGGGGGGCAAGAGACCCAGTACTTC
cdr3_aa: CASSLGASGGQETQYF

v_call: TRBV5-1
clone_size: .
j_call: TRBJ1-4
d_call: .
cdr3_nt: TGCGCCAGCAGCTCTCAGGGTGGGGTAACTAATGAAAAACTGTTTTTT
cdr3_aa: CASSSQGGVTNEKLFF

v_call: TRBV2
clone_size: .
j_call: TRBJ2-1
d_call: TRBD2
cdr3_nt: TGTGCCAGCAGTCCTCTATCGGGACTAGCCTTAGGGAATGAGCAGTTCTTC
cdr3_aa: CASSPLSGLALGNEQFF

v_call: TRBV7-9
clone_size: .
j_call: TRBJ2-2
d_call: TRBD1
cdr3_nt: TGTGCCAGCCGATACAGGGGATCGAACACCGGGGAGCTGTTTTTT
cdr3_aa: CASRYRGSNTGELFF

v_call: TRBV6-1
clone_size: .
j_call: TRBJ2-1
d_call: TRBD2
cdr3_nt: TGTGCCAGCATGCTAGCGGGGGGTTCCTACAATGAGCAGTTCTTC
cdr3_aa: CASMLAGGSYNEQFF

v_call: TRBV10-1
clone_size: .
j_call: TRBJ2-3
d_call: .
cdr3_nt: TGCGCCGACCGCAACGGGGAAGCTTTAAACTTAGATACGCAGTATTTT
cdr3_aa: CADRNGEALNLDTQYF

v_call: TRBV6-6
clone_size: .
j_call: TRBJ1-4
d_call: .
cdr3_nt: TGTGCCAGCAGTCAAGGAGATGAAAAACTGTTTTTT
cdr3_aa: CASSQGDEKLFF